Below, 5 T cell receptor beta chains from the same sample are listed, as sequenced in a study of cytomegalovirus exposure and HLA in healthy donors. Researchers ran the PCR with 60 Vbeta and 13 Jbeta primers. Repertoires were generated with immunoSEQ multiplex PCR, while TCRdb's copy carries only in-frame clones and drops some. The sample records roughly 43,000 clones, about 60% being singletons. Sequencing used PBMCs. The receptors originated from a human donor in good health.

CDR3: CASTPLANYGYTF. The CDR3 nucleotides read TGTGCCAGTACCCCTTTAGCTAACTATGGCTACACCTTC. The chain is built from TRBV19 and TRBJ1-2, with no clear D. Germline CDR1 reads LNHDA; CDR2 reads SQIVND (reference sequence). The V and J ends lost 7 bases and 0 bases respectively, with 9 bases between them. The CDR3 has 13 amino acids.

This chain's CDR3 is CASSPAAGETQYF. The CDR3, as DNA: TGTGCCAGCAGCCCCGCAGCGGGAGAGACCCAGTACTTC. This rearrangement joins TRBV7-6 to TRBJ2-5; maybe TRBD2 (6 bases). This CDR3 region has 13 residues. Looked up from germline, CDR1 is SGHVS and CDR2 is FNYEAQ. Trimming stripped 5 bases from V and 4 bases from J, with 11 bases between.

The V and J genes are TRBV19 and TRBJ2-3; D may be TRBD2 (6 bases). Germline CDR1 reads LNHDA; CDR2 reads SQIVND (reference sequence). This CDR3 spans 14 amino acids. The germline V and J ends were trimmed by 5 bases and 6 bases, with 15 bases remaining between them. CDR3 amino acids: CASSLTPGGDTQYF. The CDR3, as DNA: TGTGCCAGTAGTCTCACCCCCGGAGGGGATACGCAGTATTTT.

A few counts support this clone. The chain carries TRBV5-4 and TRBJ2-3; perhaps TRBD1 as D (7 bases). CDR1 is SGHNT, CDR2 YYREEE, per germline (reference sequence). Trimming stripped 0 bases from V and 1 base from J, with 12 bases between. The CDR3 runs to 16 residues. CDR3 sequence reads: CASSLDRGLRTDTQYF. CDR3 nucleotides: TGTGCCAGCAGCTTGGACAGGGGACTTCGCACAGATACGCAGTATTTT. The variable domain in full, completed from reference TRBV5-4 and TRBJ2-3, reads ETGVTQSPTHLIKTRGQQVTLRCSSQSGHNTVSWYQQALGQGPQFIFQYYREEENGRGNFPPRFSGLQFPNYSSELNVNALELDDSALYLCASSLDRGLRTDTQYFGPGTRLTVL.

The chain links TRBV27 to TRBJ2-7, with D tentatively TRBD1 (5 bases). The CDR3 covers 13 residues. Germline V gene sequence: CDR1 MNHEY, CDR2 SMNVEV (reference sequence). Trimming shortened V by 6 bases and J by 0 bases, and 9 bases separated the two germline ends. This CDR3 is CASSLRVSYEQYF. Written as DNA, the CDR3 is TGTGCCAGCAGCCTCAGGGTCTCCTACGAGCAGTACTTC.